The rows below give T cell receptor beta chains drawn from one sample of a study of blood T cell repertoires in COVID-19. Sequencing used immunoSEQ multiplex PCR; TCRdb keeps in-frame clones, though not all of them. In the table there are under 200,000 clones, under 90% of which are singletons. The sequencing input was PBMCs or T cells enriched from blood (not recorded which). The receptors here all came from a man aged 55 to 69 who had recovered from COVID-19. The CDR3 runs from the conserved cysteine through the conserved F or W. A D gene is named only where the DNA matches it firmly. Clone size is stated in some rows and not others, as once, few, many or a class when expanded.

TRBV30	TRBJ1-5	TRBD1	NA	CAWSKQGDQPQHF	TGTGCCTGGAGTAAACAGGGGGATCAGCCCCAGCATTTT
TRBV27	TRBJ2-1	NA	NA	CASKGSLTGDNEQFF	TGTGCCAGCAAAGGGAGCCTAACCGGGGACAATGAGCAGTTCTTC
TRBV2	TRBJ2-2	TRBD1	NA	CARGTASRLGELFF	TGTGCCAGAGGGACAGCTTCCCGCCTCGGGGAGCTGTTTTTT
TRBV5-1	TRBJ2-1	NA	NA	CASTSQGWEQFF	TGCGCCAGCACCTCACAGGGTTGGGAGCAGTTCTTC
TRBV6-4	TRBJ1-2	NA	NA	CASSDSAGVYGYTF	TGTGCCAGCAGTGACTCCGCAGGGGTCTATGGCTACACCTTC
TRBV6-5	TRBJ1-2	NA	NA	CASRPDRTYGYTF	TGTGCCAGCAGACCCGACAGAACATATGGCTACACCTTC
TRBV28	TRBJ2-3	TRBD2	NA	CASTRQGLASDTQYF	TGTGCCAGCACCAGGCAAGGACTAGCATCAGATACGCAGTATTTT
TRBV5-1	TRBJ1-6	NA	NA	CASSSNRPGNSPLHF	TGCGCCAGCAGCTCCAACCGCCCGGGGAATTCACCCCTCCACTTT
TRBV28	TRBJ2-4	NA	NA	CASSSRRGRNIQYF	TGTGCCAGCAGTTCCAGGCGTGGAAGGAACATTCAGTACTTC
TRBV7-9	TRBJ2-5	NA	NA	CASSSRGAGYYQETQYF	TGTGCCAGCAGCTCCCGGGGGGCGGGATACTACCAAGAGACCCAGTACTTC
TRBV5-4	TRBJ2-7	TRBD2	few	CASSPASGGAGEQYF	TGTGCCAGCAGCCCCGCTAGCGGGGGGGCCGGGGAGCAGTACTTC
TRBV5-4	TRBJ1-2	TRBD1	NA	CASSSGQWEKEGYTF	TGTGCCAGCAGCTCGGGACAGTGGGAAAAAGAAGGCTACACCTTC
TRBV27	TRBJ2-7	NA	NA	CANIDSVRGYEQYF	TGTGCCAACATAGATTCAGTACGCGGCTACGAGCAGTACTTC
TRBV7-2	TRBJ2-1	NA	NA	CASSPDTISYNEQFF	TGTGCCAGCAGTCCGGACACGATATCCTACAATGAGCAGTTCTTC
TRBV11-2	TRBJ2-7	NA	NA	CASSSEGRTLDEQYF	TGTGCCAGCAGCTCCGAGGGTCGGACCTTGGACGAGCAGTACTTC
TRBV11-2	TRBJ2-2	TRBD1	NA	CASSLEGGESFAGELFF	TGTGCCAGCAGCTTAGAAGGGGGCGAAAGTTTCGCCGGGGAGCTGTTTTTT
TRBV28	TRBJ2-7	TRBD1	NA	CASSTPGTVPSEQYF	TGTGCCAGCAGTACCCCCGGGACAGTCCCCTCCGAGCAGTACTTC
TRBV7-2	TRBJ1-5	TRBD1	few	CASSLTGGAVVSQPQHF	TGTGCCAGCAGTTTGACAGGGGGCGCGGTAGTGAGTCAGCCCCAGCATTTT
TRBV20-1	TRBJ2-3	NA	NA	CSASSQGKDTQYF	TGCAGTGCTAGTTCGCAGGGGAAAGATACGCAGTATTTT
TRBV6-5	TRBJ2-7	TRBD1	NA	CATALDRGSYEQYF	TGTGCCACCGCACTCGACAGGGGATCCTACGAGCAGTACTTC
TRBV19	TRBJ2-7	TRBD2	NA	CASSRGEGAEQYF	TGTGCCAGTAGTAGGGGGGAGGGTGCCGAGCAGTACTTC
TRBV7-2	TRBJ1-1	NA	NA	CASSALLPEAFF	TGTGCCAGCAGCGCGCTCCTGCCAGAAGCTTTCTTT
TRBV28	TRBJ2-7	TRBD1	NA	CASRRGQGNYEQYF	TGTGCCAGCAGGCGAGGACAGGGGAACTACGAGCAGTACTTC
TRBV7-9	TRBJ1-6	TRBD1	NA	CASSLGSPYGQGRDSPLHF	TGTGCCAGCAGCTTAGGTTCGCCTTACGGACAGGGCAGGGATTCACCCCTCCACTTT
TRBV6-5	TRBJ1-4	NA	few	CASSLETGEKLFF	TGTGCCAGCAGTCTGGAAACCGGGGAAAAACTGTTTTTT
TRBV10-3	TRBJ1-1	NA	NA	CAISGSQKGTEAFF	TGTGCCATCAGTGGGAGTCAGAAGGGGACTGAAGCTTTCTTT
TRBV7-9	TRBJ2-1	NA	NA	CASSPIGGSSYNEQFF	TGTGCCAGCAGCCCCATTGGCGGTAGCTCCTACAATGAGCAGTTCTTC
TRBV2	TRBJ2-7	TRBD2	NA	CASRITSARYEQYF	TGTGCCAGCAGAATCACTAGCGCCCGTTACGAGCAGTACTTC
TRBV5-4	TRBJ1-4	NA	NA	CASSLAAGRSEKLFF	TGTGCCAGCAGCTTAGCAGCGGGCCGGAGTGAAAAACTGTTTTTT
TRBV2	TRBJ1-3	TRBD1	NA	CASSETRQGVGSYF	TGTGCCAGCAGTGAAACACGACAGGGTGTAGGTTCATATTTT
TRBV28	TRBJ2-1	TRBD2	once	CASGGGLPNEQFF	TGTGCCAGCGGGGGGGGACTACCGAATGAGCAGTTCTTC
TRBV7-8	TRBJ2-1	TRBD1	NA	CASSSRTGEYYNEQFF	TGTGCCAGCAGCTCACGGACAGGGGAGTATTACAATGAGCAGTTCTTC
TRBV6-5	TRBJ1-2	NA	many	CASSSDSSYYGYTF	TGTGCCAGCAGTAGCGACAGTTCGTACTATGGCTACACCTTC
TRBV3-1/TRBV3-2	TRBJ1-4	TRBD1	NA	CASSPTGGDNEKLFF	TGTGCCAGCAGCCCTACAGGGGGCGATAATGAAAAACTGTTTTTT
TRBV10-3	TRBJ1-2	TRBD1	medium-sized	CAISEGDSLGYTF	TGTGCCATCAGTGAGGGGGACAGTCTGGGCTACACCTTC
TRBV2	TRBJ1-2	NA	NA	CASTGLAYGYTF	TGTGCCAGCACAGGTCTTGCCTATGGCTACACCTTC
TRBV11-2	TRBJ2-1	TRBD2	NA	CASSRRGLAGGSYNEQFF	TGTGCCAGCAGCCGCCGTGGACTAGCGGGGGGTTCCTACAATGAGCAGTTCTTC